The source of this TCR beta chain is a study of T cell responses to AZD1222 COVID-19 vaccine. Method: immunoSEQ multiplex PCR; TCRdb's copy keeps in-frame clones and lacks some. The table has about 130,000 clones, about 90% seen once. As concerns this clone: Its antigen is not known.

Whole-study findings and limits: Elevations in Spike-specific TCR breadth and depth followed administration of two AZD1222 doses. Vaccine-associated CD4 TCRs spanned spike, dominant at 160-218 and 743-854.

V dropped 0 bases and J dropped 3; count of bases not matched to a gene: 13. This CDR3 contains 18 residues. CDR1 and CDR2 from the germline V gene are LGHDT and YNNKEL (reference sequence). The chain carries TRBV3-1 (or the pseudogene TRBV3-2) and TRBJ2-7, with 8 bases matching TRBD1. Sequencing used peripheral blood, obtained on day 0 of MenACWY control vaccination. The TCR sequence derives from an adult in good health. The CDR3 region has the DNA TGTGCCAGCAGCCAAGAGGCAGGGGGCTCAACATGGGGCTACGAGCAGTACTTC. Translated: CASSQEAGGSTWGYEQYF.